These 18 T cell receptor beta chains originate from one sample sequenced in a study of blood T cell repertoires in COVID-19. Only in-frame clones appear in the TCRdb table, and some are missing; sequencing was by immunoSEQ multiplex PCR. The sample lists over 200,000 clones; 70% to 90% were seen once. Sequenced: peripheral blood. These receptors were taken from a woman in her late teens or twenties who had recovered from COVID-19.

The J gene is TRBJ2-2, the V gene TRBV9, with D unresolved. The CDR3 runs 14 residues. The V and J ends lost 3 bases and 0 bases respectively, with 6 bases between them. The germline V gene has CDR1 SGDLS and CDR2 YYNGEE. The DNA for the CDR3 is TGTGCCAGCAGCGGAGTTTCGAACACCGGGGAGCTGTTTTTT. Residues: CASSGVSNTGELFF.

This sequence joins TRBV6-2 or TRBV6-3 and TRBJ1-1, with unresolved D. Per germline, CDR1 MNHEY and CDR2 SVGEGT. The CDR3 has 15 residues. The V end was cut by 0 bases, the J end by 8 bases, with 16 bases between. CDR3 nucleotide sequence: TGTGCCAGCAGTTACTCGAGTTACGAAACCCTGGAAGCTTTCTTT. This sequence encodes CASSYSSYETLEAFF.

This clone appeared once. This chain uses TRBV5-6 with TRBJ2-7; no definite D call. V lost 2 bases and J 6 bases, leaving 9 bases between the germline ends. The CDR3 has 12 amino acids. Germline loops: CDR1 SGHDT, CDR2 YYEEEE. The CDR3 loop reads CASSFTASEQYF. The DNA of the CDR3 is TGTGCCAGCAGCTTCACAGCCTCCGAGCAGTACTTC.

The chain links TRBV7-2 to TRBJ2-3, with D tentatively TRBD1 (6 bases). V was cut by 1 base and J by 4 bases, with 12 bases left in between. The CDR3 length is 15 residues. Germline V gene sequence: CDR1 SGHTA, CDR2 FQGNSA. CDR3 sequence reads: CASSLGQVVPDTQYF. As DNA, the CDR3 is TGTGCCAGCAGCTTAGGACAGGTGGTCCCAGATACGCAGTATTTT.

The V gene is TRBV9, the J gene TRBJ2-3; D possibly corresponds to TRBD2 (5 bases). Between the trimmed V and J ends, which lost 4 bases and 1 base, there was a span of 19 bases. The germline V gene has CDR1 SGDLS and CDR2 YYNGEE. This CDR3 is 17 amino acids long. The CDR3 is CASSPSGAPGGTDTQYF. DNA for the CDR3: TGTGCCAGCAGCCCCAGCGGAGCCCCTGGGGGCACAGATACGCAGTATTTT.

The rearrangement uses TRBV19 and TRBJ1-2; 8 nucleotides line up with TRBD1. The CDR3 contains 14 residues. With 5 bases clipped from V and 4 bases from J, the junction kept 6 bases outside the gene matches. Germline loops: CDR1 LNHDA, CDR2 SQIVND (reference sequence). Here the CDR3 reads CASSGSTGGYGYTF. The CDR3 region has the DNA TGTGCCAGTAGTGGAAGTACAGGGGGCTATGGCTACACCTTC.

The V gene is TRBV6-2 or TRBV6-3, the J gene TRBJ2-7; 7 bases map to TRBD2. Per germline, CDR1 MNHEY and CDR2 SVGEGT. The junction had 7 bases not matched to a gene; V was cut back by 3 bases and J by 2 bases. The CDR3 runs 15 residues. In DNA form, the CDR3 reads TGTGCCAGCAGTTATGGCGGGAGTGGTGCCTACGAGCAGTACTTC. Its protein product is CASSYGGSGAYEQYF.

The rearrangement links TRBV5-4 to TRBJ2-1; D perhaps matches TRBD1 (5 bases). Germline values: CDR1 SGHNT, CDR2 YYREEE (reference sequence). V was clipped by 4 bases and J by 4 bases, with 15 bases between them. The CDR3 runs to 15 residues. The CDR3 here is CASSLRQSPYNEQFF. Here the CDR3 DNA reads TGTGCCAGCAGCCTACGACAGAGCCCTTACAATGAGCAGTTCTTC.

The chain links TRBV5-1 to TRBJ2-7; the D gene is possibly TRBD2 (5 bases). The CDR3 runs to 15 residues. CDR1 and CDR2 (germline): SGHRS, YFSETQ. V was cut by 4 bases and J by 1 base, with 15 bases left in between. The CDR3 region is CASSPRGSGSYEQYF. In DNA, the CDR3 is TGCGCCAGCAGCCCCCGGGGTTCAGGATCCTACGAGCAGTACTTC.

Here the CDR3 reads CASSPGIGELFF. DNA for the CDR3: TGTGCCAGCAGTCCAGGAATCGGGGAGCTGTTTTTT. This sequence joins TRBV7-3 and TRBJ2-2; D not resolved. This CDR3 region has 12 residues. Deletions cut 6 bases from V and 7 bases from J, with 9 bases between. Germline lookup yields CDR1 SGHTA and CDR2 FQGTGA.

The CDR3 bases are TGTGCCACCACTGACAAGGTTAGCGGAAGCACAGATACGCAGTATTTT. Protein product: CATTDKVSGSTDTQYF. V is TRBV24-1 and J is TRBJ2-3; a possible D gene is TRBD2 (6 bases). Germline CDR1 reads KGHDR; CDR2 reads SFDVKD. The V and J ends lost 8 bases and 0 bases respectively, with 17 bases between them. The length of the CDR3 is 16 residues.

V usage is TRBV30 and J usage is TRBJ1-4, with D uncertain. Germline V gene sequence: CDR1 GTSNPN, CDR2 SVGIG (reference sequence). Trimming took 3 bases from V and 7 from J, leaving 6 bases between them. The CDR3 is made up of 11 amino acids. The CDR3 region is CAWRFGEKLFF. The CDR3 nucleotides read TGTGCCTGGAGGTTCGGTGAAAAACTGTTTTTT.

The sample holds one count of this clone. The V and J genes are TRBV25-1 and TRBJ2-5, with D uncertain. Germline CDR1 and CDR2: MGHDK and SYGVNS. The V end was cut by 6 bases, the J end by 2 bases, with 19 bases between. There are 16 residues in the CDR3. The CDR3, as DNA: TGTGCCAGCAGCGCCCCTCGGCCAGGCCCTCAAGAGACCCAGTACTTC. Protein sequence: CASSAPRPGPQETQYF.

Notes on this clone: The limits of the CDR3 on the DNA are not certain, so only TCRdb's listed CDR3 is given. This chain joins TRBV5-6 and TRBJ1-2; the D call in the table, TRBD1, was not verified against the DNA. The CDR3 length is 14 residues, termini included. Germline V CDR1 and CDR2: SGHDT, YYEEEE. CDR3 protein: CASSFVVAGGAKTF.

The chain combines TRBV27 with TRBJ2-2, with 8 bases aligning to TRBD2. Germline CDR1 is MNHEY and CDR2 is SMNVEV (reference sequence). This CDR3 comprises 17 residues. J lost 0 bases, V lost 2 bases, and 5 bases had no gene match. This CDR3 reads CASSLAGGNSNTGELFF. The CDR3 DNA follows: TGTGCCAGCAGTTTAGCGGGAGGAAACTCGAACACCGGGGAGCTGTTTTTT.

In DNA form, the CDR3 reads TGTGCCAGCAGCGCCGGACAGCTTTACGAGCAGTACTTC. Translation gives CASSAGQLYEQYF. V gene TRBV7-2 combines with J gene TRBJ2-7; the D gene is possibly TRBD1 (6 bases). In germline, CDR1 is SGHTA, CDR2 FQGNSA. The CDR3 consists of 13 residues. Trimming took 5 bases from V and 4 from J, leaving 12 bases between them.

This chain uses TRBV6-5 with TRBJ1-1, with D maybe TRBD1 (5 bases). Germline CDR1 and CDR2: MNHEY and SVGAGI. Between the trimmed V and J ends, which lost 4 bases and 4 bases, there was a span of 13 bases. The CDR3 loop spans 14 amino acids. This CDR3 reads CASSFSQVGTEAFF. CDR3 nucleotides: TGTGCCAGCAGTTTCTCACAGGTGGGCACTGAAGCTTTCTTT.

V and J are TRBV7-3 and TRBJ2-7, with 8 bases that match TRBD1. CDR3 length equals 15 residues. Germline V CDR1 and CDR2: SGHTA, FQGTGA. With 5 bases clipped from V and 4 bases from J, the junction kept 10 bases outside the gene matches. The DNA for the CDR3 is TGTGCCAGCAGCACAGACAGGGGAGGAATTTACGAGCAGTACTTC. Translated: CASSTDRGGIYEQYF.